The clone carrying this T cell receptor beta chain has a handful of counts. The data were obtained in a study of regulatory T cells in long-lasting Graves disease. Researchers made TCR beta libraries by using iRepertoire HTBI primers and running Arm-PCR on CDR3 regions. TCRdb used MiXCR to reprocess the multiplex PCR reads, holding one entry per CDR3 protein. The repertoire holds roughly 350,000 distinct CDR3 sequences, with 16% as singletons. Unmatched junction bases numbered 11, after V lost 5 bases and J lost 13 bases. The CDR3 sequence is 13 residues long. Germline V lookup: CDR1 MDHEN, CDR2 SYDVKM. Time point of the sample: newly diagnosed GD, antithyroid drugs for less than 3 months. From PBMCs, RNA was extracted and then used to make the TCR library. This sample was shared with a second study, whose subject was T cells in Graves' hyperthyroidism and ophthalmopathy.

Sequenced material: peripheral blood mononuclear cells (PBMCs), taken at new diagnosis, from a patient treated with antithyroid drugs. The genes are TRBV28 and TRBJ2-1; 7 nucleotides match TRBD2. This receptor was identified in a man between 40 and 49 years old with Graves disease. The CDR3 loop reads CASSPPGGGRQFF. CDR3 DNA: TGTGCCAGCAGTCCCCCCGGGGGAGGGAGACAGTTCTTC.